Sequencing of this T cell receptor (beta chain) was carried out in a study of blood T cells in healthy people across ages. Overall study results and limits: Per million T cells, the diversity of TCR beta decreased roughly linearly as age advanced. Donor CMV status was unknown, possibly confounding expanded clonotype changes. Estimates based on one million T cells were treated as lower bounds.

The use of a sample-barcoded 5' primer and a J-beta primer mix characterized a second PCR of roughly 6 to 11 cycles. TCRdb passed the 5' RACE reads through MiXCR, listing each CDR3 protein once. Among some 1.6 million distinct CDR3 sequences listed, about 35% were seen once. Concerning this clonotype itself: Antigen specificity is unknown.

The authors drew about 10 milliliters of peripheral blood from each donor. Trimming took 4 bases from V and 7 from J; bases not matched to a gene: 0. The germline gives CDR1 ENHRY, CDR2 SYGVKD. The CDR3 runs 14 residues. The chain has TRBV10-3 and TRBJ2-1; the match to TRBD2 covers 14 bases. The clonotype was recovered from a young woman in good health. Sequencing was done on a sample of blood. Here the CDR3 reads CAISGTSGRNEQFF. The CDR3 bases are TGTGCCATCAGTGGGACTAGCGGGAGGAATGAGCAGTTCTTC.